These 15 T cell receptor beta chains were sequenced from one sample in a study of blood T cell repertoires in COVID-19. Profiling relied on immunoSEQ multiplex PCR, and the TCRdb table lists in-frame clones only, not all of them. The sample lists under 300,000 clones, around four fifths occurring once. The sample taken for sequencing was peripheral blood. The receptors come from a man in his 60s who had recovered from COVID-19.

The V call is TRBV14, the J call TRBJ2-5; 7 nucleotides line up with TRBD2. Trimming at V came to 2 bases and at J to 7 bases, leaving 7 bases not matched to a gene. The CDR3 spans 14 residues. CDR1 is SGHDN and CDR2 is FVKESK in the germline V gene. The CDR3 DNA follows: TGTGCCAGCAGCCAAATGGGAGGGTCCGGGACCCAGTACTTC. Translating gives CASSQMGGSGTQYF.

Comment on this clone: One end of the junction fails to match germline, which may point to a read error. The chain combines TRBV7-7 with TRBJ2-3, with D tentatively TRBD1 or TRBD2 (5 bases each). CDR3 size: 15 residues. Germline values: CDR1 SSHAT, CDR2 FNYEAQ (reference sequence). The CDR3 spells CASSLALGPTDTQYF. The CDR3 DNA is TGTGCTAGCAGCTTAGCGCTGGGGCCCACAGATACGCAGTATTTT.

V gene TRBV18 combines with J gene TRBJ2-3; D gene unclear. The V and J ends lost 1 base and 4 bases respectively, with 3 bases between them. The CDR3 loop spans 12 amino acids. Looked up from germline, CDR1 is KGHSH and CDR2 is LQKENI. In nucleotides, the CDR3 is TGTGCCAGCTCACCACTCGCAGATACGCAGTATTTT. Protein: CASSPLADTQYF.

This sequence joins TRBV5-1 and TRBJ2-7, with D possibly being TRBD2 (6 bases). Germline lookup yields CDR1 SGHRS and CDR2 YFSETQ. Trimming removed 6 bases from V and 5 bases from J, with 15 bases in between. This CDR3 region has 13 residues. This CDR3 reads CASTRGGTHEQYF. The CDR3 nucleotides read TGCGCCAGCACAAGGGGAGGTACCCACGAGCAGTACTTC.

The chain links TRBV7-7 to TRBJ1-3; tentative D call: TRBD1 (6 bases). The CDR3 is 16 residues long. The V gene's germline CDR1 is SSHAT and CDR2 FNYEAQ (reference sequence). V gave up 5 bases and J gave up 0 bases, with 14 bases separating them. For the CDR3, the DNA is TGTGCCAGCAGCCTGGGGACACCGAGCTCTGGAAACACCATATATTTT. Its translation: CASSLGTPSSGNTIYF.

This clone has a single count. The V call is TRBV5-1, the J call TRBJ1-1; 7 bases match TRBD1. This CDR3 is built from 13 residues. With V trimmed by 3 bases and J by 5 bases, 4 bases remained unmatched. Germline CDR1 SGHRS, CDR2 YFSETQ. The CDR3 coding sequence is TGCGCCAGCAGCTCCAGGGGGGTGACTGAAGCTTTCTTT. It codes for CASSSRGVTEAFF.

The chain couples TRBV14 to TRBJ2-1, with unresolved D. The germline V gene has CDR1 SGHDN and CDR2 FVKESK. The CDR3 has 11 amino acids. Trimming left V 2 bases short and J 15 bases short, with 11 bases between. The CDR3 DNA reads as TGTGCCAGCAGCCAATGGCTAGAAGTGTTCTTC. It yields the protein CASSQWLEVFF.

This clone was detected only a few times. The chain recombines TRBV2 with TRBJ1-5; D ambiguous. The germline CDR1 and CDR2 sequences are SNHLY and FYNNEI. Deletions cut 6 bases from V and 0 bases from J, with 6 bases between. The CDR3 loop spans 13 amino acids. The CDR3 here is CASSDYSNQPQHF. In DNA form, the CDR3 reads TGTGCCAGCAGCGACTATAGCAATCAGCCCCAGCATTTT.

The V and J genes are TRBV11-3 and TRBJ2-1, with a tentative D call TRBD1 (6 bases). V lost 4 bases and J 7 bases, leaving 11 bases between the germline ends. The CDR3 loop spans 13 amino acids. Germline V gives CDR1 SGHNT, CDR2 YENEEA. This CDR3 reads CASSYGTLNEQFF. The CDR3 bases are TGTGCCAGCAGCTACGGGACATTAAATGAGCAGTTCTTC.

This clone is a singleton in its sample. This sequence joins TRBV7-9 and TRBJ2-3, with D tentatively TRBD2 (6 bases). V was cut by 1 base and J by 6 bases, with 11 bases left in between. Germline CDR1 reads SEHNR; CDR2 reads FQNEAQ (reference sequence). The CDR3 is 14 amino acids. CDR3 sequence reads: CASSLDGSGDTQYF. Here the CDR3 DNA reads TGTGCCAGCAGCTTAGACGGGAGCGGGGATACGCAGTATTTT. Full variable domain (rest looked up from reference TRBV7-9 and TRBJ2-3): DTGVSQNPRHKITKRGQNVTFRCDPISEHNRLYWYRQTLGQGPEFLTYFQNEAQLEKSRLLSDRFSAERPKGSFSTLEIQRTEQGDSAMYLCASSLDGSGDTQYFGPGTRLTVL.

This rearrangement joins TRBV6-1 to TRBJ1-1; no reliable D call. V was clipped by 0 bases and J by 7 bases, with 12 bases between them. Germline V gives CDR1 MNHNS, CDR2 SASEGT. The CDR3 contains 14 residues. The CDR3 region is CASSEALSPGEAFF. In DNA, the CDR3 is TGTGCCAGCAGTGAAGCCTTATCCCCAGGTGAAGCTTTCTTT.

Of note for this clone: The junction shows a germline mismatch at one end, possibly a read error. The rearrangement links TRBV28 to TRBJ2-7, with 12 bases lining up with TRBD2. Germline V gene lookup returns CDR1 MDHEN and CDR2 SYDVKM. The CDR3 runs to 12 residues. CDR3 region: CASSLTSGGTLF. CDR3 coding DNA: TGTGCCAGCAGTTTAACTAGCGGGGGGACGCTCTTC.

The CDR3 bases are TGTGCCAGCAGTTACTCAACTGGGGGGAGGATTTTTTATTTT. Amino acid sequence: CASSYSTGGRIFYF. This chain uses TRBV6-5 with TRBJ2-3, with D perhaps matching TRBD2 (6 bases). Deletions cut 0 bases from V and 15 bases from J, with 19 bases between. The CDR3 totals 14 residues. Germline CDR1 is MNHEY and CDR2 is SVGAGI.

The gene calls are TRBV3-1 (or the pseudogene TRBV3-2) and TRBJ1-2, with D maybe TRBD1 (6 bases). CDR3 length: 13 residues. Trimming took 3 bases from V and 7 from J, leaving 12 bases between them. Germline V gives CDR1 LGHDT, CDR2 YNNKEL (reference sequence). The DNA of the CDR3 is TGTGCCAGCAGCCAGGACAGTTTTAGTGGCTACACCTTC. It encodes CASSQDSFSGYTF.

V gene TRBV30 combines with J gene TRBJ2-7; D is perhaps TRBD2 (6 bases). V was trimmed by 0 bases and J by 2 bases, leaving 8 bases between them. Germline V gives CDR1 GTSNPN, CDR2 SVGIG (reference sequence). The CDR3 length is 13 residues. As DNA, the CDR3 is TGTGCCTGGAGTGTCGGGGGAACCTACGAGCAGTACTTC. This sequence encodes CAWSVGGTYEQYF.